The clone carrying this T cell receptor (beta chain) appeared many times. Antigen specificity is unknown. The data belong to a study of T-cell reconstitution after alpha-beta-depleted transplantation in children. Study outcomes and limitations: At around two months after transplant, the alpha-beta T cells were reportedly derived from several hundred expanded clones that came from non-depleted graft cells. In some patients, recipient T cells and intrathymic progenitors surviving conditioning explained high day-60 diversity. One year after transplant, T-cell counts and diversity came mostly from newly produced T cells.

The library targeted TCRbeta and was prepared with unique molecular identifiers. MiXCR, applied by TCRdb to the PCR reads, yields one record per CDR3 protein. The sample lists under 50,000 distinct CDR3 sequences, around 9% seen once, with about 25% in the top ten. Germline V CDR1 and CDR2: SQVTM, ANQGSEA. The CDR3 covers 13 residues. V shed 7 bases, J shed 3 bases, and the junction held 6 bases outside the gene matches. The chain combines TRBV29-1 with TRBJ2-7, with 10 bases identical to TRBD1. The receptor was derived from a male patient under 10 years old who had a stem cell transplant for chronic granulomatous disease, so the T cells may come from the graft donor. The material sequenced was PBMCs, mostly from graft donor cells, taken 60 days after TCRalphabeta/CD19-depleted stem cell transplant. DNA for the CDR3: TGCAGCGCCCGACAGGGGGCGGGCTACGAGCAGTACTTC. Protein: CSARQGAGYEQYF.